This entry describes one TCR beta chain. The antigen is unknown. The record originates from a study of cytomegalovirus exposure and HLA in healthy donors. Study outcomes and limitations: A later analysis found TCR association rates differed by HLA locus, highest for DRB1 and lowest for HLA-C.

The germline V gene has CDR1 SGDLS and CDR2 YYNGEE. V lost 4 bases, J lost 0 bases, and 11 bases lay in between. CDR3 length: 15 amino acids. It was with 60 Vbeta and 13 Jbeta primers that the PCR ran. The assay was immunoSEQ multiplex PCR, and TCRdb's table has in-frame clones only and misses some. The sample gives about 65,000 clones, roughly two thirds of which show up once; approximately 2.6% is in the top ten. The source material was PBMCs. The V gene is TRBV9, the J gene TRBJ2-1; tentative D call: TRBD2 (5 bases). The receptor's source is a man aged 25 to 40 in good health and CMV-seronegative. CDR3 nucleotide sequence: TGTGCCAGCAGCCGGGGAGTGAGCTCCTACAATGAGCAGTTCTTC. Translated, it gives CASSRGVSSYNEQFF.